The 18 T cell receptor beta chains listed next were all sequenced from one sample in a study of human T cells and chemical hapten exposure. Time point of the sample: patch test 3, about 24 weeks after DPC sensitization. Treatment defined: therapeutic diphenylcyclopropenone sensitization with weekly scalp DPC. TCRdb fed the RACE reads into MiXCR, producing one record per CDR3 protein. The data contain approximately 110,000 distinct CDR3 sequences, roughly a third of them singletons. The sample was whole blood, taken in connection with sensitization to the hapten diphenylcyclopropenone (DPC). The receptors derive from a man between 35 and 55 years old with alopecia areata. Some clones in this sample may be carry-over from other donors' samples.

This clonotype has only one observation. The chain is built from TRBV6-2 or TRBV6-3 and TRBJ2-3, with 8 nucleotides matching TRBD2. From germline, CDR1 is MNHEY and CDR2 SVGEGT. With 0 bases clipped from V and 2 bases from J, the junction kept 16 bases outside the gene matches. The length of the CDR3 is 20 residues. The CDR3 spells CASSYSTSGVRLANTDTQYF. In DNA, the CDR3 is TGTGCCAGCAGTTACTCGACTTCCGGGGTGCGACTAGCGAACACAGATACGCAGTATTTT.

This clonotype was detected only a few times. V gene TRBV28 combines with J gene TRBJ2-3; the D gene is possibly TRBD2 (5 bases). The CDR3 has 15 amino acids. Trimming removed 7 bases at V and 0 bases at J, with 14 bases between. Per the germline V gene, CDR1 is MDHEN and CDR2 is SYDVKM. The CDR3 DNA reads TGTGCCAGCATCGGAGCGGCTACTAGCACAGATACGCAGTATTTT. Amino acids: CASIGAATSTDTQYF.

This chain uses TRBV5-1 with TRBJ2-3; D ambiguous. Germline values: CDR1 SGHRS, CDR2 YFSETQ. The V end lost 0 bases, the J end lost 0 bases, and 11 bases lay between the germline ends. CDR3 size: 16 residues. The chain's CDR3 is CASSLAGGSSTDTQYF. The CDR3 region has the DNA TGCGCCAGCAGCTTGGCGGGCGGTTCTAGCACAGATACGCAGTATTTT.

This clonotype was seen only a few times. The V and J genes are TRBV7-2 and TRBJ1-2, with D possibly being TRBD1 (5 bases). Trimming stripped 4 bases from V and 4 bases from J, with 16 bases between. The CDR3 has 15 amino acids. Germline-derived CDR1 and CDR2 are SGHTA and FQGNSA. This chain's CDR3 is CASSSQFRERYGYTF. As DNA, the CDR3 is TGTGCCAGCAGCTCCCAGTTCAGGGAACGCTATGGCTACACCTTC.

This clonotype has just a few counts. This CDR3 is CASSSDPRDPHPKTYEQYV. CDR3 nucleotide sequence: TGTGCCAGCAGCTCAGATCCCCGGGACCCTCATCCAAAAACCTACGAGCAGTACGTC. The chain recombines TRBV7-2 with TRBJ2-7, with D perhaps TRBD1 or TRBD2 (5 bases each). The CDR3 has 19 residues. Germline CDR1 is SGHTA and CDR2 is FQGNSA. Trimming took 4 bases from V and 2 from J, leaving 27 bases between them.

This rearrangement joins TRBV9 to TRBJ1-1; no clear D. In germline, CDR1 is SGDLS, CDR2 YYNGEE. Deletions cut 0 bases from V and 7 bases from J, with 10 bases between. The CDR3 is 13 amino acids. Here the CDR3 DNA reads TGTGCCAGCAGCGTAGCGGGTACGGGTGAAGCTTTCTTT. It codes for CASSVAGTGEAFF.

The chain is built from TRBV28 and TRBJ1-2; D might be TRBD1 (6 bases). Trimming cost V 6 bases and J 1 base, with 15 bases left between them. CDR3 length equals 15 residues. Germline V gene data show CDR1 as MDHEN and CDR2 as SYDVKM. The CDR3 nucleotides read TGTGCCAGCAGGCTTCCTCAGGGGTTTAACTATGGCTACACCTTC. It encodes CASRLPQGFNYGYTF.

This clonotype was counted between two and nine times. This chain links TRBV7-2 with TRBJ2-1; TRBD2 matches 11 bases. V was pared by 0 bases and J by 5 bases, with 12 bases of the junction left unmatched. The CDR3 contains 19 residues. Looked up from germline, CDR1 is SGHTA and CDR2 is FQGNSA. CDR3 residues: CASSLALGRLAGGNNEQFF. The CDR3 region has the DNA TGTGCCAGCAGCTTAGCGCTTGGCCGTCTAGCGGGGGGCAACAATGAGCAGTTCTTC.

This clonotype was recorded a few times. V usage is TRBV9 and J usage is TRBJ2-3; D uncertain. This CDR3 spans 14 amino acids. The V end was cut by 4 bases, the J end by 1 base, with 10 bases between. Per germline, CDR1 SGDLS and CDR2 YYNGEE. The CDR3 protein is CASSLGFGTDTQYF. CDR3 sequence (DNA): TGTGCCAGCAGCCTGGGTTTCGGCACAGATACGCAGTATTTT.

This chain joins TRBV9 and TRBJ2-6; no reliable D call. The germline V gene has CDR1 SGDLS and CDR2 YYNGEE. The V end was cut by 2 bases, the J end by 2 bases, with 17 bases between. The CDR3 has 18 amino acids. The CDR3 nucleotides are TGTGCCAGCAGCGTTGGTCTTCTAAAATTGACTGGGGCCAACGTCCTGACTTTC. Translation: CASSVGLLKLTGANVLTF.

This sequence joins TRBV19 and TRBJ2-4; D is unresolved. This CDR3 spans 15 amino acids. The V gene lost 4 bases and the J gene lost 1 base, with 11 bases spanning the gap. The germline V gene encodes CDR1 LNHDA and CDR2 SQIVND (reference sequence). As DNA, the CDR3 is TGTGCCAGTAGTACGCTGAACGGCGCCAAAAACATTCAGTACTTC. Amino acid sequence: CASSTLNGAKNIQYF.

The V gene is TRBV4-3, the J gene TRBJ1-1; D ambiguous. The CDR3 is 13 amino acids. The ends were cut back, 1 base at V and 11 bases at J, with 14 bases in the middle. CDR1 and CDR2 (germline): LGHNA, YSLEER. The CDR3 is CASSQGTDSFAFF. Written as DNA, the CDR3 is TGCGCCAGCAGCCAAGGGACGGACTCCTTTGCTTTCTTT.

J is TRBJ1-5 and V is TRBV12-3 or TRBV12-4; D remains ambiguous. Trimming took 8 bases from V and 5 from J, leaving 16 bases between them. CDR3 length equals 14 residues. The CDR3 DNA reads TGTGCCAGCGCGTTTGGCTCAACCCATCAGCCCCAGCATTTT. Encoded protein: CASAFGSTHQPQHF.

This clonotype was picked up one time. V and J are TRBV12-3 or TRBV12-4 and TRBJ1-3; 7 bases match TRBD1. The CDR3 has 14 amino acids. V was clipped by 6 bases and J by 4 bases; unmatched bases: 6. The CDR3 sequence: CASRRQGGGNTIYF. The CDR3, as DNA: TGTGCCAGCAGAAGACAGGGCGGGGGAAACACCATATATTTT.

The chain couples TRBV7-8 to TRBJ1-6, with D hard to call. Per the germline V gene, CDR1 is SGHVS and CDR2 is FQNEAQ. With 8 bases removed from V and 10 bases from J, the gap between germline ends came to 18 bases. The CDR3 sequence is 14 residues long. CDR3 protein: CASHSGVGQSPLHF. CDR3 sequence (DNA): TGTGCCAGCCACTCCGGGGTAGGGCAATCACCCCTCCACTTT. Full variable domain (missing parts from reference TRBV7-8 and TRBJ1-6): GAGVSQSPRYKVAKRGQDVALRCDPISGHVSLFWYQQALGQGPEFLTYFQNEAQLDKSGLPSDRFFAERPEGSVSTLKIQRTQQEDSAVYLCASHSGVGQSPLHFGNGTRLTVT.

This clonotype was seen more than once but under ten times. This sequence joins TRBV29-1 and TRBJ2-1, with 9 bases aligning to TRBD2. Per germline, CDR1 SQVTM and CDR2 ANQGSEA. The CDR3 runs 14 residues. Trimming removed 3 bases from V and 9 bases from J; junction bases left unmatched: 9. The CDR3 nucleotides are TGCAGCGTTGATGAGCTAGCGGGAAGGGGTGAGCAGTTCTTC. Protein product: CSVDELAGRGEQFF.

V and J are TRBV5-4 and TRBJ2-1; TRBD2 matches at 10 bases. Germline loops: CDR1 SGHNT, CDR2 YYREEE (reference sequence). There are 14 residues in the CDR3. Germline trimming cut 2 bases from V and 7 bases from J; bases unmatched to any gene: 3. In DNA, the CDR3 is TGTGCCAGCAGCTTTTCACTAGCGGGAAATGAGCAGTTCTTC. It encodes CASSFSLAGNEQFF.

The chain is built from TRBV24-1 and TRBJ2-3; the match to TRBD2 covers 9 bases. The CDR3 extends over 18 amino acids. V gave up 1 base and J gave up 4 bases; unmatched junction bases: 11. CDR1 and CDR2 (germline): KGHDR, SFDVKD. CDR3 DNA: TGTGCCACCAGTGATTTAGCATCGGCGGGAGGGATTTCAGATACGCAGTATTTT. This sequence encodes CATSDLASAGGISDTQYF.